The TCR beta chain under discussion was sequenced for a study of cytomegalovirus exposure and HLA in healthy donors. Study-wide points: A list of approximately 160 TCR beta chains associated with cytomegalovirus was given.

Vbeta (60) and Jbeta (13) primers were used in the PCR. Clones were sequenced by immunoSEQ multiplex PCR, and TCRdb holds only the in-frame ones, with some missing. Here the sample spans 85,000 to 130,000 clones, about 81% being singletons. This clone was seen only a few times. Its antigen is unidentified. The CDR3 spans 15 residues. Trimming shortened V by 2 bases and J by 5 bases, and 15 bases separated the two germline ends. Germline V gene sequence: CDR1 MDHEN, CDR2 SYDVKM. This TCR was recovered from a male donor in good health and CMV-seropositive. The chain recombines TRBV28 with TRBJ1-1; D is undetermined. The sample taken for sequencing was PBMCs. As DNA, the CDR3 is TGTGCCAGCAGTTTAGGGAGTGTAGGTGGTACTGAAGCTTTCTTT. Translated, it gives CASSLGSVGGTEAFF.